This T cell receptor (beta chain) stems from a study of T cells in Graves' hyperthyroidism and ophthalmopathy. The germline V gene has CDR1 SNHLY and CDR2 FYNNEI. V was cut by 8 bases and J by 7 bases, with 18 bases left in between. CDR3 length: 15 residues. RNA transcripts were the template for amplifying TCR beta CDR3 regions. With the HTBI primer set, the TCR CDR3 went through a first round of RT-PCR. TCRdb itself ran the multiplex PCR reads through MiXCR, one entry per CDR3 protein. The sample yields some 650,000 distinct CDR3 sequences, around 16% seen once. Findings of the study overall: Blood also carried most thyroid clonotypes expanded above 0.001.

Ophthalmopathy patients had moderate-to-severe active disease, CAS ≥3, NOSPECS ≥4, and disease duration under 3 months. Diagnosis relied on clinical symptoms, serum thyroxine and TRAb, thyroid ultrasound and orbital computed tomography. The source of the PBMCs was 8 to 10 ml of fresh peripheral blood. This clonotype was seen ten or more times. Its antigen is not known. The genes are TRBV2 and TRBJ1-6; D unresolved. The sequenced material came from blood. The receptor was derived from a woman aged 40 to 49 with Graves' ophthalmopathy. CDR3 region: CASRYGPGTNSPLHF. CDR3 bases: TGTGCCAGCCGATACGGGCCCGGCACCAATTCACCCCTCCACTTT.